Shown below are 30 T cell receptor beta chains from a single sample sequenced in a study of memory CD4+ T cells and cytomegalovirus serostatus. The sort gate was single viable CD3+CD4+CD8-CD45RO+ cells for memory CD4+ T cells. TCRdb's copy holds only in-frame clones and misses some; the assay was immunoSEQ multiplex PCR. Of approximately 27,000 clones listed, 70% to 80% are singletons. The material sequenced was memory CD4+ T cells from blood. These receptors were collected from an adult in good health and CMV-seronegative.

The table lists this clone with a few counts. J is TRBJ1-1 and V is TRBV19, with D possibly being TRBD1 (5 bases). There are 14 residues in the CDR3. Germline assignment: CDR1 LNHDA and CDR2 SQIVND (reference sequence). V lost 3 bases and J lost 4, with 12 bases in between. The CDR3 DNA reads as TGTGCCAGTAGTATCGACAGCAAAGGCACTGAAGCTTTCTTT. It is translated as CASSIDSKGTEAFF.

The chain has TRBV9 and TRBJ2-7; TRBD2 agrees at 7 bases. Germline lookup yields CDR1 SGDLS and CDR2 YYNGEE. This CDR3 comprises 15 residues. V dropped 0 bases and J dropped 3; count of bases not matched to a gene: 6. The CDR3 coding sequence is TGTGCCAGCAGCGTAGCTAGCGGAGGGGACTACGAGCAGTACTTC. This sequence encodes CASSVASGGDYEQYF.

The rearrangement joins TRBV2 to TRBJ1-5, with a tentative D call TRBD1 (5 bases). Trimming removed 4 bases from V and 6 bases from J, with 10 bases in between. CDR3 length equals 13 residues. Per the germline V gene, CDR1 is SNHLY and CDR2 is FYNNEI. Written as DNA, the CDR3 is TGTGCCAGCAGTGGAGGGGTGATTCAGCCCCAGCATTTT. Amino acids: CASSGGVIQPQHF.

The chain joins TRBV5-1 to TRBJ2-5, with D hard to call. The J call is doubtful: the DNA matches TRBJ2-7 better. The CDR3 consists of 11 residues. The V gene's germline CDR1 is SGHRS and CDR2 YFSETQ. CDR3 in amino acids: CASSYSHEQYF. CDR3 DNA: TGCGCCAGCAGCTACAGCCACGAGCAGTACTTC.

The genes are TRBV30 and TRBJ2-5, with D hard to call. Trimming removed 3 bases from V and 2 bases from J, with 16 bases in between. Germline CDR1 reads GTSNPN; CDR2 reads SVGIG (reference sequence). The length of the CDR3 is 15 residues. In nucleotides, the CDR3 is TGTGCCTGGAGAATATTCGGTGGGCCACAAGAGACCCAGTACTTC. Its translation is CAWRIFGGPQETQYF.

Concerning this clone itself: This sample includes further DNA sequences coding for the same CDR3. The chain uses TRBV18 and TRBJ1-1; 8 bases line up with TRBD1. The CDR3 spans 14 residues. Germline CDR1 and CDR2: KGHSH and LQKENI. V gave up 6 bases and J gave up 4 bases; unmatched junction bases: 7. The CDR3 here is CASSQGARSTEAFF. CDR3 coding DNA: TGTGCCAGCTCGCAGGGGGCTAGGAGCACTGAAGCTTTCTTT.

This chain uses TRBV13 with TRBJ1-2, with a weak D call TRBD1 (6 bases). Trimming shortened V by 5 bases and J by 8 bases, and 15 bases separated the two germline ends. Germline CDR1 and CDR2: PRHDT and FYEKMQ (reference sequence). The CDR3 sequence is 13 residues long. CDR3 coding DNA: TGTGCCAGCAGCCGGATACAGGGCGGCGGCTACACCTTC. Amino acid sequence: CASSRIQGGGYTF.

This clone was recorded only once. The J gene is TRBJ2-7, the V gene TRBV7-2, with D possibly TRBD1 on 5 matching bases. The CDR3 has 18 amino acids. Germline V gives CDR1 SGHTA, CDR2 FQGNSA. Trimming took off 2 bases at V and 2 bases at J, with 22 bases between the two ends. The CDR3 sequence is CASSLFLPRDSNTYEQYF. The CDR3 DNA is TGTGCCAGCAGCTTATTCCTTCCGAGAGACAGCAACACCTACGAGCAGTACTTC.

The chain joins TRBV25-1 to TRBJ2-2; D is unclear. Germline V gives CDR1 MGHDK, CDR2 SYGVNS. This CDR3 comprises 13 residues. Trimming took 7 bases from V and 0 from J, leaving 6 bases between them. CDR3 sequence: CASTDTNTGELFF. The CDR3 region has the DNA TGTGCCAGCACAGACACGAACACCGGGGAGCTGTTTTTT.

This chain uses TRBV18 with TRBJ2-3; tentative D call: TRBD1 (6 bases). CDR3 length equals 14 residues. Germline V gives CDR1 KGHSH, CDR2 LQKENI. Trimming removed 4 bases at V and 5 bases at J, with 13 bases between. CDR3 sequence reads: CASSQDSLQDTQYF. In DNA form, the CDR3 reads TGTGCCAGCTCACAGGACAGTCTTCAAGATACGCAGTATTTT.

The gene calls are TRBV6-6 and TRBJ2-5; 11 bases map to TRBD2. The V segment lost 6 bases and the J segment 5 bases; nucleotides outside the gene matches: 8. Germline CDR1 is MNHNY and CDR2 is SVGAGI (reference sequence). The CDR3 is 15 amino acids. The CDR3, as DNA: TGTGCCAGCAGACAAACTAGCGGGGGTGTGGAGACCCAGTACTTC. Residues: CASRQTSGGVETQYF.

V and J are TRBV7-9 and TRBJ2-2; TRBD2 aligns across 8 bases. This CDR3 has 16 residues. V shed 7 bases, J shed 0 bases, and the junction held 7 bases outside the gene matches. Germline V lookup: CDR1 SEHNR, CDR2 FQNEAQ (reference sequence). The DNA of the CDR3 is TGTGCCAGCAACCTAGCGGGTTACGCGAACACCGGGGAGCTGTTTTTT. This codes for CASNLAGYANTGELFF.

J is TRBJ2-2 and V is TRBV5-4; 10 bases agree with TRBD1. CDR1 is SGHNT and CDR2 is YYREEE in the germline V gene (reference sequence). The CDR3 extends over 17 amino acids. The V segment lost 3 bases and the J segment 7 bases; nucleotides outside the gene matches: 12. The DNA for the CDR3 is TGTGCCAGCAGCTCAAGGACGGGACAGGGGTTCGGCGGGGAGCTGTTTTTT. The encoded protein is CASSSRTGQGFGGELFF.

The V call is TRBV5-8, the J call TRBJ2-5; no reliable D call. Germline V gives CDR1 SGHTS, CDR2 YDEGEE. The CDR3 loop spans 13 amino acids. Trimming took off 0 bases at V and 5 bases at J, with 8 bases between the two ends. The CDR3 is CASSLASVETQYF. CDR3 nucleotide sequence: TGTGCCAGCAGCTTGGCCTCAGTGGAGACCCAGTACTTC.

The V gene is TRBV7-9, the J gene TRBJ2-5; 7 bases are shared with TRBD2. From germline, CDR1 is SEHNR and CDR2 FQNEAQ (reference sequence). The CDR3 loop spans 14 amino acids. With V trimmed by 0 bases and J by 2 bases, 0 bases remained unmatched. The CDR3 DNA is TGTGCCAGCAGCTTAGCGGGGGGGCAAGAGACCCAGTACTTC. Its protein product is CASSLAGGQETQYF.

The rearrangement links TRBV7-9 to TRBJ2-7; TRBD2 matches at 8 bases. The germline V gene encodes CDR1 SEHNR and CDR2 FQNEAQ (reference sequence). The CDR3 has 17 residues. The V segment lost 2 bases and the J segment 3 bases; nucleotides outside the gene matches: 12. For the CDR3, the DNA is TGTGCCAGCAGCTTACCCCCCCGGGGACTAGGCGACTACGAGCAGTACTTC. Protein: CASSLPPRGLGDYEQYF.

The chain is built from TRBV19 and TRBJ1-5; 9 nucleotides match TRBD1. Trimming removed 9 bases from V and 0 bases from J; junction bases left unmatched: 9. Germline lookup yields CDR1 LNHDA and CDR2 SQIVND (reference sequence). The length of the CDR3 is 16 residues. The CDR3 DNA follows: TGTGCCAGCACCGGGACAGGGTTCAATAGCAATCAGCCCCAGCATTTT. Amino acid sequence: CASTGTGFNSNQPQHF.

This sequence joins TRBV6-5 and TRBJ2-7; no reliable D call. This CDR3 has 13 amino acids. CDR1 is MNHEY and CDR2 is SVGAGI in the germline V gene. Between the trimmed V and J ends, which lost 2 bases and 1 base, there was a span of 6 bases. The CDR3 bases are TGTGCCAGCAGTTACCCCCATTCCTACGAGCAGTACTTC. Translating it yields CASSYPHSYEQYF.

This rearrangement joins TRBV7-8 to TRBJ2-1, with 7 bases matching TRBD2. Germline assignment: CDR1 SGHVS and CDR2 FQNEAQ. The CDR3 extends over 17 amino acids. V was pared by 4 bases and J by 1 base, with 10 bases of the junction left unmatched. CDR3 loop: CASSSILAAFSYNEQFF. The CDR3 DNA reads as TGTGCCAGCAGCTCCATTCTAGCGGCTTTTTCCTACAATGAGCAGTTCTTC.

This chain connects TRBV4-3 to TRBJ2-3; no clear D. In germline, CDR1 is LGHNA, CDR2 YSLEER. Trimming removed 0 bases at V and 5 bases at J, with 6 bases between. The length of the CDR3 is 13 residues. The CDR3 here is CASSQEPRDTQYF. The CDR3 bases are TGCGCCAGCAGCCAAGAACCCCGAGATACGCAGTATTTT.

The gene calls are TRBV7-9 and TRBJ2-1; D is uncertain. The CDR3 has 12 residues. Looked up from germline, CDR1 is SEHNR and CDR2 is FQNEAQ (reference sequence). The V and J ends lost 2 bases and 10 bases respectively, with 9 bases between them. The CDR3 DNA is TGTGCCAGCAGCTTATGGCCCCGAGAGCAGTTCTTC. It codes for CASSLWPREQFF.

V is TRBV7-2 and J is TRBJ2-7; 9 bases fit TRBD1. The CDR3 loop spans 15 amino acids. Germline trimming cut 5 bases from V and 4 bases from J; bases unmatched to any gene: 9. Germline V gene lookup returns CDR1 SGHTA and CDR2 FQGNSA. The CDR3 here is CASSQDHRGRYEQYF. In DNA, the CDR3 is TGTGCCAGCAGCCAGGACCACAGGGGGCGGTACGAGCAGTACTTC.

This clone was detected only once. This sequence joins TRBV29-1 and TRBJ2-4; D may match TRBD1 or TRBD2 (5 bases each). Germline CDR1 is SQVTM and CDR2 is ANQGSEA. The CDR3 runs 13 residues. The V end lost 3 bases, the J end lost 4 bases, and 10 bases lay between the germline ends. CDR3 in DNA: TGCAGCGTTGAGAGGGGAACGAAAAACATTCAGTACTTC. It specifies CSVERGTKNIQYF. Variable domain in full (rest from reference TRBV29-1 and TRBJ2-4): SAVISQKPSRDICQRGTSLTIQCQVDSQVTMMFWYRQQPGQSLTLIATANQGSEATYESGFVIDKFPISRPNLTFSTLTVSNMSPEDSSIYLCSVERGTKNIQYFGAGTRLSVL.

The chain employs TRBV2 and TRBJ1-2; perhaps TRBD1 as D (6 bases). This CDR3 is 13 amino acids long. V lost 1 base and J lost 7, with 10 bases in between. Per the germline V gene, CDR1 is SNHLY and CDR2 is FYNNEI. CDR3 bases: TGTGCCAGCAGTGAAGAGGCCAGGGGTGGCTACACCTTC. This gives the protein CASSEEARGGYTF.

The rearrangement joins TRBV18 to TRBJ1-2, with D unresolved. The CDR3 contains 14 residues. The V end lost 2 bases, the J end lost 5 bases, and 12 bases lay between the germline ends. Germline CDR1 KGHSH, CDR2 LQKENI. CDR3 residues: CASSPTSSIYGYTF. DNA of the CDR3: TGTGCCAGCTCACCAACCTCTTCTATTTATGGCTACACCTTC. The full variable domain, completed using reference TRBV18 and TRBJ1-2, is NAGVMQNPRHLVRRRGQEARLRCSPMKGHSHVYWYRQLPEEGLKFMVYLQKENIIDESGMPKERFSAEFPKEGPSILRIQQVVRGDSAAYFCASSPTSSIYGYTFGSGTRLTVV.

This clone occurred once. V gene TRBV6-5 combines with J gene TRBJ2-5, with TRBD2 matching over 8 bases. The CDR3 extends over 15 amino acids. Germline assignment: CDR1 MNHEY and CDR2 SVGAGI. The junction had 7 bases not matched to a gene; V was cut back by 4 bases and J by 3 bases. The CDR3 protein is CASSSLEAGEETQYF. CDR3 sequence (DNA): TGTGCCAGCAGTTCCCTGGAAGCGGGAGAAGAGACCCAGTACTTC.

The chain employs TRBV20-1 and TRBJ2-3; no clear D gene. The CDR3 runs 10 residues. CDR1 and CDR2 from the germline V gene are DFQATT and SNEGSKA (reference sequence). V lost 3 bases, J lost 10 bases, and 8 bases lay in between. The CDR3 DNA reads TGCAGTGCTAGCGGAAAGGCGCAGTATTTT. Protein sequence: CSASGKAQYF.

This sequence joins TRBV7-2 and TRBJ2-2; D remains unclear. The V and J ends lost 3 bases and 4 bases respectively, with 6 bases between them. The CDR3 is 13 residues long. The germline gives CDR1 SGHTA, CDR2 FQGNSA. The CDR3 DNA reads TGTGCCAGCAGCTTCCGGGTCACCGGGGAGCTGTTTTTT. It codes for CASSFRVTGELFF.

This clone was observed a single time. This rearrangement joins TRBV28 to TRBJ1-3; D not certain. The CDR3 extends over 14 amino acids. The germline V gene encodes CDR1 MDHEN and CDR2 SYDVKM. The ends were cut back, 6 bases at V and 3 bases at J, with 12 bases in the middle. CDR3 sequence (DNA): TGTGCCAGCAGCCTTGCACAGCGTGGAAACACCATATATTTT. It encodes CASSLAQRGNTIYF.

This CDR3 is CASSLVEGDYGYTF. The CDR3 nucleotides read TGTGCCAGCAGCTTAGTAGAGGGGGACTATGGCTACACCTTC. V is TRBV7-2 and J is TRBJ1-2; possible D gene TRBD1, 6 bases. V was cut by 1 base and J by 3 bases, with 9 bases left in between. CDR1 is SGHTA and CDR2 is FQGNSA in the germline V gene. This CDR3 is built from 14 residues.